This T cell receptor (beta chain) is from a study of persistence of HIV-infected CD4 T cells. Cells were stimulated with overlapping HIV-1 Gag 15-mer peptides. CD40L/CD69 double-negative CD45RO-high memory CD4+ T cells were collected. The libraries were made with immunoSEQ version 4 in survey mode. The assay was immunoSEQ multiplex PCR, and TCRdb's table has in-frame clones only and misses some. The data hold about 36,000 clones, with about 81% observed a single time. As concerns this clone: Antigen: not known.

Looked up from germline, CDR1 is LGHDT and CDR2 is YNNKEL (reference sequence). Trimming shortened V by 1 base and J by 1 base, and 9 bases separated the two germline ends. This CDR3 spans 15 amino acids. Material: cultured CD4+ T cells from PBMCs, obtained from a patient who received antiretroviral therapy. The sequence derives from an adult with HIV. The donor label of this sample is uncertain. The chain couples TRBV3-1 (or the pseudogene TRBV3-2) to TRBJ2-3; tentatively, D is TRBD2 (6 bases). DNA for the CDR3: TGTGCCAGCAGCCAAGGGGGACTTCGCACAGATACGCAGTATTTT. This gives the protein CASSQGGLRTDTQYF.